The clone carrying this TCR beta chain was observed once. This CDR3 has 16 amino acids. Germline V gives CDR1 MDHEN, CDR2 SYDVKM. The V and J ends lost 6 bases and 8 bases respectively, with 25 bases between them. Using immunoSEQ multiplex PCR, the repertoire was profiled, and TCRdb retains in-frame clones only, with some absent. The sample yields 300,000 to 350,000 clones, 75% to 90% seen once. This sample is part of a study of blood T cell repertoires in COVID-19. The clonotype comes from a man aged 25-45 years who had recovered from COVID-19. The V and J genes are TRBV28 and TRBJ1-2, with D unclear. The specimen sequenced was PBMCs or T cells enriched from blood (not recorded which). The CDR3 bases are TGTGCCAGCAGCCCCCCGGACCCCAGTAGCGACGGCGGCTACACCTTC. Protein sequence: CASSPPDPSSDGGYTF.